What follows are 26 T cell receptor beta chains derived from one specimen sequenced in a study of CD8 T cells in Susac syndrome. It was with random hexamers that about 0.45 to 1 ug RNA was reverse transcribed. Each CDR3 protein gets one entry after TCRdb re-called the immunoSEQ multiplex PCR reads with MiXCR. The table lists 74,000 or so distinct CDR3 sequences, roughly 91% of them singletons, with around 0.48% in the top ten. Sequenced material: CD4+ T cells from PBMCs. Receptors originate from a human donor with Susac syndrome.

The chain joins TRBV15 to TRBJ2-4; D is ambiguous. The CDR3 is 14 residues long. V was pared by 4 bases and J by 9 bases, with 16 bases between. From germline, CDR1 is LNHNV and CDR2 YYDKDF (reference sequence). The CDR3 sequence is CATSKGSDGGIQYF. CDR3 nucleotides: TGTGCCACCAGCAAAGGCAGCGATGGCGGCATTCAGTACTTC.

The chain links TRBV3-1 to TRBJ2-2; D possibly corresponds to TRBD1 (6 bases). The CDR3 is 15 amino acids. CDR1 is LGHDT and CDR2 is YNNKEL in the germline V gene (reference sequence). The V and J ends lost 4 bases and 6 bases respectively, with 15 bases between them. CDR3 DNA: TGTGCCAGCAGCCGAGACAGGCGTGTGGCCGGGGAGCTGTTTTTT. This translates into CASSRDRRVAGELFF.

The chain joins TRBV19 to TRBJ2-5; D possibly corresponds to TRBD1 (5 bases). Germline assignment: CDR1 LNHDA and CDR2 SQIVND (reference sequence). With 3 bases removed from V and 5 bases from J, the gap between germline ends came to 19 bases. The CDR3 is made up of 16 amino acids. This CDR3 is CASSMVGAGPSETQYF. In DNA form, the CDR3 reads TGTGCCAGTAGTATGGTAGGGGCAGGGCCTTCGGAGACCCAGTACTTC.

The chain couples TRBV6-1 to TRBJ2-1; 12 bases agree with TRBD1. Germline V gene data show CDR1 as MNHNS and CDR2 as SASEGT. With V trimmed by 6 bases and J by 1 base, 19 bases remained unmatched. CDR3 length equals 21 residues. CDR3 protein: CASSHPQGTGGPRLSYNEQFF. CDR3 coding DNA: TGTGCCAGCAGCCACCCCCAAGGGACAGGGGGCCCGCGACTTTCCTACAATGAGCAGTTCTTC.

V is TRBV2 and J is TRBJ2-3; D gene uncertain. The germline CDR1 and CDR2 sequences are SNHLY and FYNNEI. The V end was cut by 9 bases, the J end by 4 bases, with 17 bases between. This CDR3 region has 14 residues. DNA of the CDR3: TGTGCCAGTACCCCTTCTTTAGGGCCAGATACGCAGTATTTT. Amino acids: CASTPSLGPDTQYF.

This clonotype has only one observation. The V call is TRBV7-9, the J call TRBJ2-1; D tentatively fits TRBD1 or TRBD2 (6 bases each). CDR1 is SEHNR, CDR2 FQNEAQ, per germline (reference sequence). The CDR3 extends over 14 amino acids. Trimming left V 5 bases short and J 2 bases short, with 10 bases between. CDR3 region: CASSNRGPYNEQFF. DNA for the CDR3: TGTGCCAGCAGCAATCGGGGGCCCTACAATGAGCAGTTCTTC.

V usage is TRBV18 and J usage is TRBJ2-3, with D unclear. The germline V and J ends were trimmed by 5 bases and 2 bases, with 14 bases remaining between them. The CDR3 length is 15 residues. Germline lookup yields CDR1 KGHSH and CDR2 LQKENI. CDR3 loop: CASSRPWPHTDTQYF. The CDR3 DNA is TGTGCCAGCTCAAGACCATGGCCCCACACAGATACGCAGTATTTT.

The gene calls are TRBV2 and TRBJ1-3; D not certain. The V gene's germline CDR1 is SNHLY and CDR2 FYNNEI. The CDR3 length is 14 residues. Trimming took off 6 bases at V and 1 base at J, with 10 bases between the two ends. As DNA, the CDR3 is TGTGCCAGCAGGCCCGACTTATCTGGAAACACCATATATTTT. Amino acids: CASRPDLSGNTIYF.

The rearrangement uses TRBV6-5 and TRBJ1-2, with a possible D match to TRBD1 (5 bases). The CDR3 is 14 amino acids. Germline lookup yields CDR1 MNHEY and CDR2 SVGAGI. Trimming removed 9 bases at V and 4 bases at J, with 18 bases between. This CDR3 is CASGTVTGIYGYTF. The CDR3 DNA is TGTGCCAGTGGGACCGTTACGGGTATCTATGGCTACACCTTC.

The chain carries TRBV25-1 and TRBJ2-7; tentatively, D is TRBD1 (6 bases). The ends were cut back, 4 bases at V and 8 bases at J, with 12 bases in the middle. This CDR3 spans 12 amino acids. The V gene's germline CDR1 is MGHDK and CDR2 SYGVNS. The CDR3 reads CASSGYRAQQYF. The CDR3 DNA reads TGTGCCAGCAGTGGATACAGGGCCCAGCAGTACTTC.

The chain couples TRBV12-3 or TRBV12-4 to TRBJ2-1; 7 bases are a match to TRBD2. The CDR3 spans 13 residues. With V trimmed by 1 base and J by 6 bases, 0 bases remained unmatched. CDR3 nucleotides: TGTGCCAGCAGTTTAGTAGCGGGCAATGAGCAGTTCTTC. Amino acids: CASSLVAGNEQFF.

V is TRBV7-9 and J is TRBJ1-1; 8 nucleotides match TRBD1. CDR1 is SEHNR and CDR2 is FQNEAQ in the germline V gene (reference sequence). Trimming removed 1 base from V and 3 bases from J; junction bases left unmatched: 10. This CDR3 has 17 amino acids. As DNA, the CDR3 is TGTGCCAGCAGCTTAGTAAAGGACAGGGCAAGAGACACTGAAGCTTTCTTT. As protein: CASSLVKDRARDTEAFF.

The V gene is TRBV14, the J gene TRBJ2-7; a possible D gene is TRBD2 (6 bases). The CDR3 contains 16 residues. The germline V and J ends were trimmed by 4 bases and 6 bases, with 22 bases remaining between them. Germline-derived CDR1 and CDR2 are SGHDN and FVKESK. The CDR3 here is CASSPLGAAGTVEQYF. The CDR3 nucleotides read TGTGCCAGCAGCCCGCTAGGGGCTGCGGGGACCGTCGAGCAGTACTTC.

The chain recombines TRBV20-1 with TRBJ2-3; TRBD2 might be the D (7 bases). CDR1 and CDR2 from the germline V gene are DFQATT and SNEGSKA (reference sequence). CDR3 size: 12 residues. Trimming cost V 6 bases and J 6 bases, with 13 bases left between them. The CDR3 region is CSATGGADTQYF. CDR3 nucleotide sequence: TGCAGTGCAACGGGGGGCGCGGATACGCAGTATTTT.

The chain links TRBV6-5 to TRBJ2-1, with 7 bases matching TRBD1. Germline CDR1 and CDR2: MNHEY and SVGAGI. Unmatched junction bases numbered 4, after V lost 2 bases and J lost 0 bases. This CDR3 is 16 amino acids long. The CDR3 DNA reads TGTGCCAGCAGTTACGGCAACAGGGGCTCCTACAATGAGCAGTTCTTC. Its translation is CASSYGNRGSYNEQFF.

In nucleotides, the CDR3 is TGTGCCAGCAGTTTAGGCAGCCGGAACACTGAAGCTTTCTTT. This sequence encodes CASSLGSRNTEAFF. This rearrangement joins TRBV12-3 or TRBV12-4 to TRBJ1-1; unclear D gene. The CDR3 is 14 amino acids. Trimming stripped 1 base from V and 1 base from J, with 7 bases between.

This chain joins TRBV18 and TRBJ2-7; 9 nucleotides align to TRBD2. Germline CDR1 KGHSH, CDR2 LQKENI. V was pared by 2 bases and J by 2 bases, with 4 bases of the junction left unmatched. The CDR3 is 15 amino acids. As DNA, the CDR3 is TGTGCCAGCTCACCATGGACTAGCGTTCCCTACGAGCAGTACTTC. It is translated as CASSPWTSVPYEQYF.

This chain's CDR3 is CATRDSTGELFF. Here the CDR3 DNA reads TGTGCCACCCGGGACAGCACCGGGGAGCTGTTTTTT. This rearrangement joins TRBV2 to TRBJ2-2, with 7 bases lining up with TRBD1. The CDR3 is 12 amino acids. Germline loops: CDR1 SNHLY, CDR2 FYNNEI. V dropped 10 bases and J dropped 4; count of bases not matched to a gene: 3.

The rearrangement joins TRBV4-1 to TRBJ1-5, with 11 nucleotides matching TRBD1. CDR3 length equals 17 residues. V was pared by 4 bases and J by 6 bases, with 11 bases of the junction left unmatched. In germline, CDR1 is MGHRA, CDR2 YSYEKL. CDR3 region: CASSPIVAGTGGQPQHF. DNA of the CDR3: TGCGCCAGCAGCCCGATCGTGGCAGGGACAGGGGGTCAGCCCCAGCATTTT.

The chain recombines TRBV5-6 with TRBJ2-2; TRBD2 matches at 7 bases. CDR1 and CDR2 from the germline V gene are SGHDT and YYEEEE. CDR3 length equals 20 residues. V gave up 4 bases and J gave up 0 bases; unmatched junction bases: 18. The CDR3 sequence is CASSPGPHLKGGSNTGELFF. CDR3 DNA: TGTGCCAGCAGCCCTGGGCCCCACTTAAAGGGAGGGTCGAACACCGGGGAGCTGTTTTTT.

The chain has TRBV2 and TRBJ1-2; 9 bases align to TRBD1. Germline CDR1 and CDR2: SNHLY and FYNNEI. This CDR3 spans 17 amino acids. The trim removed 6 bases at V and 8 bases at J, leaving 19 bases unmatched. The CDR3 nucleotides read TGTGCCAGCAGACCACAGTCGGACAGGGGTCCCCTCTACGGCTACACCTTC. Residues: CASRPQSDRGPLYGYTF.

The genes are TRBV7-2 and TRBJ2-3; the D is unclear. This CDR3 has 12 residues. From germline, CDR1 is SGHTA and CDR2 FQGNSA. The ends were cut back, 2 bases at V and 4 bases at J, with 4 bases in the middle. This chain's CDR3 is CASSLIADTQYF. CDR3 in DNA: TGTGCCAGCAGCTTAATAGCAGATACGCAGTATTTT.

CDR3 residues: CASSQLAFQAEKLFF. The CDR3 nucleotides are TGTGCCAGCAGCCAATTAGCGTTTCAGGCGGAAAAACTGTTTTTT. The V call is TRBV4-2, the J call TRBJ1-4; D unresolved. The V end was cut by 2 bases, the J end by 8 bases, with 15 bases between. Germline lookup yields CDR1 LGHNA and CDR2 YNFKEQ. The CDR3 sequence is 15 residues long.

V is TRBV7-9 and J is TRBJ2-7, with 7 bases aligning to TRBD2. CDR3 length: 15 amino acids. J was trimmed by 3 bases and V by 5 bases; bases with no gene match: 10. CDR1 and CDR2 from the germline V gene are SEHNR and FQNEAQ (reference sequence). The CDR3 loop is CASSPGGGSDYEQYF. In DNA form, the CDR3 reads TGTGCCAGCAGCCCCGGGGGAGGGTCTGACTACGAGCAGTACTTC.

CDR3 DNA: TGCAGTGCTAGCAAACGGGGGGGTAGAGATGAGCAGTTCTTC. Translating gives CSASKRGGRDEQFF. The chain is built from TRBV20-1 and TRBJ2-1, with TRBD2 matching over 8 bases. The CDR3 runs to 14 residues. V dropped 3 bases and J dropped 8; count of bases not matched to a gene: 9. CDR1 and CDR2 (germline): DFQATT, SNEGSKA (reference sequence).

DNA for the CDR3: TGTGCCAGCAGTTACTCGAAGGGTAACTATGGCTACACCTTC. Its translation: CASSYSKGNYGYTF. This sequence joins TRBV6-5 and TRBJ1-2, with no clear D. CDR1 is MNHEY, CDR2 SVGAGI, per germline. This CDR3 is built from 14 residues. With 0 bases removed from V and 1 base from J, the gap between germline ends came to 6 bases.